This TCR beta chain was recovered during a study of graft-versus-host responses after intestinal transplantation. Study context: Recipients received multivisceral, liver-intestinal, or isolated intestinal transplants. Anti-thymocyte globulin induction, then tacrolimus and steroids for about 3 years, went to all recipients.

Sequencing was performed with immunoSEQ multiplex PCR; in TCRdb, only in-frame clones are kept and a portion is missing. The profile covers around 100,000 clones, with more than 80% appearing a single time and approximately 0.22% taken by the ten largest. For this clone: Its target is not known.

Study-level findings and limits: GvH clones turned up in recipient marrow; some had shown up first in ileum or blood.

The V and J ends lost 7 bases and 6 bases, in that order; junction bases with no gene match: 3. CDR1 and CDR2 (germline): MNHNS, SASEGT. The CDR3 sequence is 13 residues long. The rearrangement uses TRBV6-1 and TRBJ2-2; TRBD2 agrees at 9 bases. This TCR was recovered from a human donor who was the organ donor for an intestinal transplant. The starting material was unstimulated CD4+ T cells sorted from spleen or lymph node cells, obtained before transplant. CDR3 loop: CASTRLAAGELFF. The DNA of the CDR3 is TGTGCCAGCACCCGACTAGCGGCCGGGGAGCTGTTTTTT.